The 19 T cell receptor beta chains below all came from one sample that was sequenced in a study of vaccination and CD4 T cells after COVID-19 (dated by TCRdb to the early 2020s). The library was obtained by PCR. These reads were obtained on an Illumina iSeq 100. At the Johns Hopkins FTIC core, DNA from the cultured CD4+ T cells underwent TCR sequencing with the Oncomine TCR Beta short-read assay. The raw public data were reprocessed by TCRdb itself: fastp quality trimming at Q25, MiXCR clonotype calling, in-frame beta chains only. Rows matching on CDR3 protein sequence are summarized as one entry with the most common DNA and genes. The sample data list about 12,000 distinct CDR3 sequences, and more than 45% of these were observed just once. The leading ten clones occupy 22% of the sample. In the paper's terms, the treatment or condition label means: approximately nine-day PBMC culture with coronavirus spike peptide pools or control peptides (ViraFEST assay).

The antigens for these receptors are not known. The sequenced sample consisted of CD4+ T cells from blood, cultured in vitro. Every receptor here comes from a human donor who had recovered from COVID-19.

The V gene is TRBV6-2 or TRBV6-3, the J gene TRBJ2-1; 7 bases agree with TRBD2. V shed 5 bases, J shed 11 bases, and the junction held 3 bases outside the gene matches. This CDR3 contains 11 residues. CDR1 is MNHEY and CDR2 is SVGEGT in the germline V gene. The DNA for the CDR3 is TGTGCCAGCAGTGACGGGGGGAAGCAGTTCTTC. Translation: CASSDGGKQFF.

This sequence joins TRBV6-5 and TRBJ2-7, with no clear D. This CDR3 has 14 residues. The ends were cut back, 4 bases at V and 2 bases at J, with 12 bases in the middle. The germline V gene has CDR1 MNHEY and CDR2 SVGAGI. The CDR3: CASSFRTPPYEQYF. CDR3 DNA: TGTGCCAGCAGTTTTAGAACCCCTCCCTACGAGCAGTACTTC.

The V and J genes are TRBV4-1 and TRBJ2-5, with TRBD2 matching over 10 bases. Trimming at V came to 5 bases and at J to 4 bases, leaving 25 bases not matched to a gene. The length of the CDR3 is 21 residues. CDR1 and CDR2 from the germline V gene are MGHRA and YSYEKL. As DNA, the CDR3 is TGCGCCAGCAGCTTTGGTCGGCGACTAGCGGGTTTTTGGGGTTTCGGAGAGACCCAGTACTTC. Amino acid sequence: CASSFGRRLAGFWGFGETQYF.

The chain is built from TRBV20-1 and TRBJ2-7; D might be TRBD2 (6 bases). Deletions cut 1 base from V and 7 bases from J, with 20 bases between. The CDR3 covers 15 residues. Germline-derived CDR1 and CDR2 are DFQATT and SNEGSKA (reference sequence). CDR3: CSARVNEYGGGEQYF. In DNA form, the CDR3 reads TGCAGTGCTAGAGTCAATGAATACGGGGGTGGGGAGCAGTACTTC.

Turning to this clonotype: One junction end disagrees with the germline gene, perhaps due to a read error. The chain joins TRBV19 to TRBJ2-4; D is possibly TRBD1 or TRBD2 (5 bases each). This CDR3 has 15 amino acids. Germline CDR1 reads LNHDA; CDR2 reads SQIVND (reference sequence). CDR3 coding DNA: TGTGCCAGTCGAAGGGCAGGGCTCCGGGAAAACACTCAGTACTTC. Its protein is CASRRAGLRENTQYF.

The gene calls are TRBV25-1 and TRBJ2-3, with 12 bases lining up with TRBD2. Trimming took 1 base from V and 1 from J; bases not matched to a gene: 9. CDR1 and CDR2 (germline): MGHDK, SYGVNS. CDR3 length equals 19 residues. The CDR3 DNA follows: TGTGCCAGCAGTGAATTGACTAGCGGGAGCCCCTACGGCACAGATACGCAGTATTTT. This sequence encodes CASSELTSGSPYGTDTQYF.

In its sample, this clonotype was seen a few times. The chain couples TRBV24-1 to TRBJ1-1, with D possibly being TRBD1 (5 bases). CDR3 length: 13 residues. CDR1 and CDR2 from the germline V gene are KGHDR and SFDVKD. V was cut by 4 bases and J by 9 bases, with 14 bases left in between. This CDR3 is CATSEQGTWKAFF. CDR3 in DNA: TGTGCCACCAGTGAGCAGGGAACATGGAAAGCTTTCTTT.

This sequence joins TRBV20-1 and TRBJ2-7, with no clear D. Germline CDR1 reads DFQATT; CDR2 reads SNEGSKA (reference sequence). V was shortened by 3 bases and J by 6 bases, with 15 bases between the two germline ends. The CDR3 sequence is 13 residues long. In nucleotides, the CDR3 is TGCAGTGCTAGGGGATTAAGGGCCCCCGAGCAGTACTTC. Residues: CSARGLRAPEQYF.

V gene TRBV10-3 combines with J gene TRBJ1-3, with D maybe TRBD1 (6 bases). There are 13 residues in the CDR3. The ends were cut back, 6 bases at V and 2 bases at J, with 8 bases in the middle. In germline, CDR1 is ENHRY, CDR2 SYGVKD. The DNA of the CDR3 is TGTGCCATCAGCGGGACACCTGGAAACACCATATATTTT. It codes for CAISGTPGNTIYF.

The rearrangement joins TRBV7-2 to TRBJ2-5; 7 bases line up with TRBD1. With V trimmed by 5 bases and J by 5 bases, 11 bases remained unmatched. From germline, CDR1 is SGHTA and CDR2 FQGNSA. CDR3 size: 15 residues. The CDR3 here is CASSALGQLRETQYF. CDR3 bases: TGTGCCAGCAGCGCCTTGGGACAGCTCCGGGAGACCCAGTACTTC.

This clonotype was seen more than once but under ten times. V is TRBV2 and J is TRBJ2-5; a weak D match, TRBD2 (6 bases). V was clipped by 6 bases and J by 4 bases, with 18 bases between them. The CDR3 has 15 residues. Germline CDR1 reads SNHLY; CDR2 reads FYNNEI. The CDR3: CASRPRTGVRETQYF. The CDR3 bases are TGTGCCAGCAGGCCCCGTACGGGAGTAAGAGAGACCCAGTACTTC. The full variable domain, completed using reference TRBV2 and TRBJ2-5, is EPEVTQTPSHQVTQMGQEVILRCVPISNHLYFYWYRQILGQKVEFLVSFYNNEISEKSEIFDDQFSVERPDGSNFTLKIRSTKLEDSAMYFCASRPRTGVRETQYFGPGTRLLVL.

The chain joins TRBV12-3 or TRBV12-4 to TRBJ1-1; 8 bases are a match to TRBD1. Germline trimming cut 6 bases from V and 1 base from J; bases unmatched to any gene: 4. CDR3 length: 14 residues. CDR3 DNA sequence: TGTGCCAGCAGCCCACAGGGGGAGAACACTGAAGCTTTCTTT. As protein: CASSPQGENTEAFF.

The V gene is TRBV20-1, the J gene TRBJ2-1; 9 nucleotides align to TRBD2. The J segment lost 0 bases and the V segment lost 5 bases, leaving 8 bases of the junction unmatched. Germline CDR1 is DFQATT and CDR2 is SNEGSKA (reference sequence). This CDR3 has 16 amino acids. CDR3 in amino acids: CSAQNLAGDSYNEQFF. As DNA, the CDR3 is TGCAGTGCTCAGAATTTAGCGGGAGACTCCTACAATGAGCAGTTCTTC.

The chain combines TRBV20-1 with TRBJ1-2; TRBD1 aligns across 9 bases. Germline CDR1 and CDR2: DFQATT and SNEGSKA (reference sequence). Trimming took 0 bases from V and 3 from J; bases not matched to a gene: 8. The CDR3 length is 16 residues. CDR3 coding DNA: TGCAGTGCTAGAGATGGTGCCCGGACAGGGGACTATGGCTACACCTTC. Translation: CSARDGARTGDYGYTF.

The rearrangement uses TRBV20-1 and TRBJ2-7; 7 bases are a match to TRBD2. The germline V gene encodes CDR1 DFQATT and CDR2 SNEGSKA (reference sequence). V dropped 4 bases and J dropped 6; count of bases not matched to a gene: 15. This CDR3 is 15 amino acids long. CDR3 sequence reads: CSAKVGGRAFSEQYF. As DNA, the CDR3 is TGCAGTGCTAAAGTTGGTGGGAGGGCATTCTCCGAGCAGTACTTC.

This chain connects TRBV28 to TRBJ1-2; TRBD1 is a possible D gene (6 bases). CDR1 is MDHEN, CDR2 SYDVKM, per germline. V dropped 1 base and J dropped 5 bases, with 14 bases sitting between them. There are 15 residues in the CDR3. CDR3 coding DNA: TGTGCCAGCAGTTTATCTAGGGCAGGGGAGTATGGCTACACCTTC. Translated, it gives CASSLSRAGEYGYTF.

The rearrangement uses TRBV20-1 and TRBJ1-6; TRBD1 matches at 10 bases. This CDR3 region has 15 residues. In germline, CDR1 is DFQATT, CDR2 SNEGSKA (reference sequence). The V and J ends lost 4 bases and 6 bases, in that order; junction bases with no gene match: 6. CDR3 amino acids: CSATRTGGPNSPLHF. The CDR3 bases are TGCAGTGCTACCAGGACAGGGGGGCCTAATTCACCCCTCCACTTT.

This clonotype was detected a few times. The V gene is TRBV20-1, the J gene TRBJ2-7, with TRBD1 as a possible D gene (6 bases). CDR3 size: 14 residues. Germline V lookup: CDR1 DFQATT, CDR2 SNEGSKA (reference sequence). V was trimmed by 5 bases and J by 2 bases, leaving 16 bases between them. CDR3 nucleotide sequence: TGCAGTGCTCACCTTCGGACAGCTACCTACGAGCAGTACTTC. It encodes CSAHLRTATYEQYF.

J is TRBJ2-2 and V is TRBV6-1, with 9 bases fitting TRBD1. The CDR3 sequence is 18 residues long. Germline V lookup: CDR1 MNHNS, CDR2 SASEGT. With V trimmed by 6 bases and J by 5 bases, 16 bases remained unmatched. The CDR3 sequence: CASRPRGTGWEHTGELFF. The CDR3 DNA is TGTGCCAGCAGACCCCGCGGGACAGGGTGGGAACATACCGGGGAGCTGTTTTTT.